This T cell receptor (beta chain) was sequenced for a study of shared clonotypes between healthy human individuals. The CDR3 is made up of 17 amino acids. Germline trimming cut 5 bases from V and 3 bases from J; bases unmatched to any gene: 13. Germline CDR1 reads LNHDA; CDR2 reads SQIVND (reference sequence). Profiling relied on immunoSEQ multiplex PCR, and the TCRdb table lists in-frame clones only, not all of them. The sample lists around 1.4 million clones, about 98.5% occurring once. This sequence joins TRBV19 and TRBJ2-3; 8 bases align to TRBD1. The specimen was naive CD4+ T cells sorted from blood. Noted subset: CD45RA+ positively selected. The clonotype comes from a man aged 25 to 40 in good health. CDR3 protein: CASSATNRQGATDTQYF. CDR3 coding DNA: TGTGCCAGTAGTGCAACCAACAGGCAGGGGGCAACAGATACGCAGTATTTT. The variable domain in full, completed from reference TRBV19 and TRBJ2-3, reads DGGITQSPKYLFRKEGQNVTLSCEQNLNHDAMYWYRQDPGQGLRLIYYSQIVNDFQKGDIAEGYSVSREKKESFPLTVTSAQKNPTAFYLCASSATNRQGATDTQYFGPGTRLTVL.